Presented here are 25 T cell receptor beta chains from one specimen sequenced in a study of beta chain features in type 1 diabetes. Reverse transcribing all isolated RNA meant expressed TCRB transcripts were sequenced. The protocol was immunoSEQ multiplex PCR, while the TCRdb copy is restricted to in-frame clones and leaves out a portion. The data show around 160,000 clones, roughly 48% seen once. What was sequenced was Tregs from blood. The receptors derive from a man between 18 and 35 years old in good health.

The chain couples TRBV20-1 to TRBJ2-1; D is perhaps TRBD2 (6 bases). From germline, CDR1 is DFQATT and CDR2 SNEGSKA (reference sequence). V was clipped by 5 bases and J by 10 bases, with 12 bases between them. The CDR3 has 11 residues. CDR3 in DNA: TGCAGTGCTCAGCCGGGACTGGAGCAGTTCTTC. Translating it yields CSAQPGLEQFF.

The gene calls are TRBV5-4 and TRBJ1-2, with TRBD1 matching over 8 bases. This CDR3 has 15 amino acids. Trimming removed 4 bases from V and 4 bases from J; junction bases left unmatched: 9. Per germline, CDR1 SGHNT and CDR2 YYREEE (reference sequence). CDR3 in DNA: TGTGCCAGCAGCGCCGGGACAGGAGGGCTCTATGGCTACACCTTC. The encoded protein is CASSAGTGGLYGYTF.

This chain joins TRBV10-2 and TRBJ2-5, with D possibly TRBD2 on 6 matching bases. The J call could be wrong; TRBJ2-7 is a better fit for the DNA end. The CDR3 sequence is 13 residues long. Germline assignment: CDR1 WSHSY and CDR2 SAAADI. The CDR3 DNA follows: TGCGCCAGCAATATGAGGAGGGCCTCCGAGCAGTACTTC. Its protein is CASNMRRASEQYF.

The chain couples TRBV19 to TRBJ2-3; a possible D gene is TRBD1 (7 bases). Germline V gene data show CDR1 as LNHDA and CDR2 as SQIVND (reference sequence). The CDR3 is 15 amino acids. V dropped 3 bases and J dropped 5 bases, with 15 bases sitting between them. The CDR3 sequence: CASSIGRGVIDTQYF. The CDR3 DNA follows: TGTGCCAGTAGTATCGGCAGGGGGGTGATAGATACGCAGTATTTT.

The table lists this clone with a few counts. The rearrangement links TRBV6-5 to TRBJ2-6; D may be TRBD1 (6 bases). Germline V gene lookup returns CDR1 MNHEY and CDR2 SVGAGI. This CDR3 comprises 16 residues. The V and J ends lost 2 bases and 3 bases respectively, with 11 bases between them. CDR3 nucleotide sequence: TGTGCCAGCAGTTACCTACAGGGCTTTGGGGCCAACGTCCTGACTTTC. This translates into CASSYLQGFGANVLTF.

The J gene is TRBJ2-1, the V gene TRBV10-3; 7 bases match TRBD2. The V segment lost 1 base and the J segment 6 bases; nucleotides outside the gene matches: 24. Looked up from germline, CDR1 is ENHRY and CDR2 is SYGVKD. The CDR3 covers 21 residues. CDR3 protein: CAISEFAPGVWSLPGGNEQFF. The CDR3 DNA reads as TGTGCCATCAGTGAGTTTGCCCCTGGGGTCTGGTCCCTCCCGGGAGGCAATGAGCAGTTCTTC.

The chain carries TRBV6-1 and TRBJ1-5; D gene uncertain. Trimming cost V 7 bases and J 6 bases, with 7 bases left between them. The CDR3 runs 11 residues. Germline V lookup: CDR1 MNHNS, CDR2 SASEGT. The CDR3, as DNA: TGTGCCAGCATGGAGGTTCAGCCCCAGCATTTT. As protein: CASMEVQPQHF.

This clone has only a few counts. The CDR3 DNA reads TGTGCCAGCAGCTTAGTGGGAGAGTACAATGAGCAGTTCTTC. This translates into CASSLVGEYNEQFF. The J gene is TRBJ2-1, the V gene TRBV7-9; perhaps TRBD2 as D (5 bases). In germline, CDR1 is SEHNR, CDR2 FQNEAQ (reference sequence). This CDR3 region has 14 residues. Deletions cut 1 base from V and 4 bases from J, with 8 bases between.

This sequence joins TRBV7-2 and TRBJ1-1; 10 nucleotides agree with TRBD1. CDR1 is SGHTA and CDR2 is FQGNSA in the germline V gene. CDR3 length: 13 residues. Unmatched junction bases numbered 1, after V lost 5 bases and J lost 4 bases. The CDR3 here is CASSGQGGTEAFF. The DNA for the CDR3 is TGTGCCAGCAGCGGACAGGGGGGCACTGAAGCTTTCTTT.

The gene calls are TRBV5-4 and TRBJ2-5; 10 nucleotides match TRBD1. The CDR3 runs 14 residues. Germline trimming cut 4 bases from V and 6 bases from J; bases unmatched to any gene: 6. CDR1 and CDR2 from the germline V gene are SGHNT and YYREEE (reference sequence). The CDR3 loop is CASSPQGQGKTQYF. In DNA, the CDR3 is TGTGCCAGCAGCCCCCAGGGACAGGGGAAGACCCAGTACTTC.

Only a few counts were recorded for this clone. The gene calls are TRBV19 and TRBJ1-5; maybe TRBD1 (6 bases). Germline V gives CDR1 LNHDA, CDR2 SQIVND (reference sequence). CDR3 length equals 15 residues. V was pared by 5 bases and J by 1 base, with 12 bases between. CDR3 DNA sequence: TGTGCCAGTAGTGGTGGGGGCCGGAGCAATCAGCCCCAGCATTTT. Its protein product is CASSGGGRSNQPQHF.

This chain joins TRBV7-9 and TRBJ2-3; D gene uncertain. Trimming pared 2 bases from V and 3 bases from J, leaving 6 bases between. The CDR3 extends over 13 amino acids. CDR1 and CDR2 (germline): SEHNR, FQNEAQ (reference sequence). In DNA form, the CDR3 reads TGTGCCAGCAGCTTATCCGTGACAGATACGCAGTATTTT. This encodes CASSLSVTDTQYF.

This chain joins TRBV2 and TRBJ2-2; D possibly corresponds to TRBD2 (6 bases). CDR1 is SNHLY, CDR2 FYNNEI, per germline. Trimming removed 4 bases from V and 4 bases from J, with 13 bases in between. This CDR3 comprises 15 residues. CDR3 sequence (DNA): TGTGCCAGCAGTGCTAGCGCTCTTGGCACCGGGGAGCTGTTTTTT. Encoded protein: CASSASALGTGELFF.

The table lists this clone with a count of one. This sequence joins TRBV4-2 and TRBJ2-7; possibly TRBD1 for D (7 bases). CDR3 length: 15 residues. Germline V lookup: CDR1 LGHNA, CDR2 YNFKEQ. V lost 1 base to trimming and J lost 6 bases, with 16 bases between them. The chain's CDR3 is CASSQGRGLVGEQYF. The DNA of the CDR3 is TGTGCCAGCAGCCAAGGGAGGGGGCTGGTGGGCGAGCAGTACTTC.

The genes are TRBV18 and TRBJ2-5; D unclear. Germline V gene lookup returns CDR1 KGHSH and CDR2 LQKENI. The CDR3 spans 15 residues. Trimming pared 5 bases from V and 0 bases from J, leaving 13 bases between. The CDR3 loop reads CASSASGLYQETQYF. The CDR3 DNA is TGTGCCAGCTCAGCGTCGGGTTTGTACCAAGAGACCCAGTACTTC.

The rearrangement links TRBV28 to TRBJ2-4, with 16 bases matching TRBD2. The CDR3 runs to 20 residues. Germline CDR1 reads MDHEN; CDR2 reads SYDVKM. J gave up 2 bases and V 6 bases, and 13 bases lay outside the gene matches. The CDR3 region has the DNA TGTGCCAGCAGGCAGACCCCGGGACTAGCGGGGGGGTGGTCCAAAAACATTCAGTACTTC. Its translation: CASRQTPGLAGGWSKNIQYF.

This chain uses TRBV7-2 with TRBJ1-6; perhaps TRBD1 as D (5 bases). The CDR3 has 15 residues. CDR1 and CDR2 (germline): SGHTA, FQGNSA. V was trimmed by 5 bases and J by 7 bases, leaving 15 bases between them. DNA of the CDR3: TGTGCCAGCAGCGAAGTCCGGCAGGGAAATTCACCCCTCCACTTT. This gives the protein CASSEVRQGNSPLHF.

V and J are TRBV7-2 and TRBJ2-1; D is unresolved. The CDR3 contains 12 residues. The germline V and J ends were trimmed by 5 bases and 8 bases, with 10 bases remaining between them. Germline lookup yields CDR1 SGHTA and CDR2 FQGNSA. CDR3: CASSHNTHEQFF. CDR3 DNA sequence: TGTGCCAGCAGCCACAATACCCATGAGCAGTTCTTC. Full variable domain (rest looked up from reference TRBV7-2 and TRBJ2-1): GAGVSQSPSNKVTEKGKDVELRCDPISGHTALYWYRQSLGQGLEFLIYFQGNSAPDKSGLPSDRFSAERTGGSVSTLTIQRTQQEDSAVYLCASSHNTHEQFFGPGTRLTVL.

This clone has only a few counts. V is TRBV10-3 and J is TRBJ2-1; 10 nucleotides match TRBD2. The V gene end was trimmed by 7 bases and the J gene end by 2 bases; junction bases not matched to a gene: 5. CDR1 and CDR2 from the germline V gene are ENHRY and SYGVKD. This CDR3 region has 15 residues. CDR3 in DNA: TGTGCCATCACCCCAACTAGCGGGACCTACAATGAGCAGTTCTTC. It yields the protein CAITPTSGTYNEQFF.

The chain combines TRBV4-2 with TRBJ2-5; 9 bases agree with TRBD1. With 1 base clipped from V and 1 base from J, the junction kept 13 bases outside the gene matches. Looked up from germline, CDR1 is LGHNA and CDR2 is YNFKEQ. The CDR3 totals 19 residues. The CDR3 sequence: CASSQAPSGGQGIQETQYF. DNA for the CDR3: TGTGCCAGCAGCCAAGCCCCCTCCGGGGGACAGGGAATCCAAGAGACCCAGTACTTC.

The V and J genes are TRBV19 and TRBJ2-7, with 9 positions matching TRBD2. Germline V gives CDR1 LNHDA, CDR2 SQIVND (reference sequence). This CDR3 comprises 15 residues. V gave up 4 bases and J gave up 4 bases; unmatched junction bases: 8. The CDR3 bases are TGTGCCAGTAGTAGTTTGCTAGCGGGAACATACGAGCAGTACTTC. Translating gives CASSSLLAGTYEQYF.

Only a few counts were recorded for this clone. The genes are TRBV7-2 and TRBJ1-1, with D perhaps matching TRBD1 (5 bases). The CDR3 spans 15 residues. Germline assignment: CDR1 SGHTA and CDR2 FQGNSA. V shed 4 bases and J shed 5 bases, with 17 bases lying between them. CDR3 sequence (DNA): TGTGCCAGCAGCTGGGCCGGGAGAGAGGGGACTGAAGCTTTCTTT. Encoded protein: CASSWAGREGTEAFF.

The chain recombines TRBV19 with TRBJ1-1; no reliable D call. This CDR3 region has 14 residues. V was clipped by 6 bases and J by 4 bases, with 15 bases between them. Looked up from germline, CDR1 is LNHDA and CDR2 is SQIVND (reference sequence). The DNA of the CDR3 is TGTGCCAGTAGGATGGACTTCACGGGCACTGAAGCTTTCTTT. It translates to CASRMDFTGTEAFF.

This clone occurred a few times. V and J are TRBV10-2 and TRBJ2-2; possibly TRBD2 for D (6 bases). The CDR3 covers 15 residues. Per germline, CDR1 WSHSY and CDR2 SAAADI. Trimming removed 8 bases at V and 1 base at J, with 14 bases between. CDR3 sequence: CASHPWRENTGELFF. Written as DNA, the CDR3 is TGCGCCAGCCACCCTTGGCGGGAGAACACCGGGGAGCTGTTTTTT.

The J gene is TRBJ1-3, the V gene TRBV6-1; no reliable D call. Germline CDR1 MNHNS, CDR2 SASEGT. Between the trimmed V and J ends, which lost 2 bases and 0 bases, there was a span of 20 bases. CDR3 length: 19 residues. The CDR3 nucleotides are TGTGCCAGCAGTGAACGACAAAGCATAACCTTGAGCTCTGGAAACACCATATATTTT. The encoded protein is CASSERQSITLSSGNTIYF.